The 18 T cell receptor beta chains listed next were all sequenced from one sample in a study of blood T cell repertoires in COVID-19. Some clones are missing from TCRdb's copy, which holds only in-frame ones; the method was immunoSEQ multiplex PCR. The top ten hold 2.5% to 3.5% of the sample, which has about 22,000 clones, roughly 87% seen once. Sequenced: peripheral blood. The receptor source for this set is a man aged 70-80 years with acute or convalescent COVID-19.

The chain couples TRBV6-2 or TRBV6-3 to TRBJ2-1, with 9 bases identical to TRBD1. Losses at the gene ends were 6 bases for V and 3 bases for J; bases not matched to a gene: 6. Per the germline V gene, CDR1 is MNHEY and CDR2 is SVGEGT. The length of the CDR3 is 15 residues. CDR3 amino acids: CASSPTGGLYNEQFF. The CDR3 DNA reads TGTGCCAGCAGCCCAACAGGGGGCCTCTACAATGAGCAGTTCTTC.

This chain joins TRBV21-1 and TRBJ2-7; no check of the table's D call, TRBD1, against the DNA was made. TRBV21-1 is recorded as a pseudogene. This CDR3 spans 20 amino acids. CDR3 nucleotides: TGTGCCAGCAGCAAAGGGGGTTGGACAGCCGACTCATATAACTGGTACGAGCAGTACTTC. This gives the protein CASSKGGWTADSYNWYEQYF.

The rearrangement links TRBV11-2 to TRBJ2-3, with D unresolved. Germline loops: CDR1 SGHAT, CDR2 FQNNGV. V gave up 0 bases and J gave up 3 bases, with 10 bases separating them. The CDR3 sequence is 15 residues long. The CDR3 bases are TGTGCCAGCAGCTTAGATCACGTGGCTACAGATACGCAGTATTTT. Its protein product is CASSLDHVATDTQYF.

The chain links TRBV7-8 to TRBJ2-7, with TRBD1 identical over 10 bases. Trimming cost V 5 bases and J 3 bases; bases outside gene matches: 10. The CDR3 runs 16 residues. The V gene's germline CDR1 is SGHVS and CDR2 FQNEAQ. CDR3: CASSTQLGTGDYEQYF. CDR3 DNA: TGTGCCAGCAGCACCCAATTGGGGACAGGGGACTACGAGCAGTACTTC.

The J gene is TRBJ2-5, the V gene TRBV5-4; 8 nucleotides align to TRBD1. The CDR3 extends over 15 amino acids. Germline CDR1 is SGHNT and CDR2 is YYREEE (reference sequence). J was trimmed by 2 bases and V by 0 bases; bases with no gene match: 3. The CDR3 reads CASSLGQGNQETQYF. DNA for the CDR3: TGTGCCAGCAGCTTGGGACAGGGGAATCAAGAGACCCAGTACTTC.

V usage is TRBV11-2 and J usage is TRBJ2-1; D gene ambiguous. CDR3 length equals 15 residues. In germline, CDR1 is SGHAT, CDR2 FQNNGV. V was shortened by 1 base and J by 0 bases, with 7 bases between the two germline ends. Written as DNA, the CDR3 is TGTGCCAGCAGCTTAGCCCGGAGCTCCTACAATGAGCAGTTCTTC. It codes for CASSLARSSYNEQFF.

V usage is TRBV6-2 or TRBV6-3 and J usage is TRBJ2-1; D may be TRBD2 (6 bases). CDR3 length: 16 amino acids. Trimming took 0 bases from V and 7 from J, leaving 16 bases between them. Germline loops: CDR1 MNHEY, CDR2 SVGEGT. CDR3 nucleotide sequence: TGTGCCAGCAGTTACTCTCTTGGTCTAGCGCGAAATGAGCAGTTCTTC. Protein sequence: CASSYSLGLARNEQFF.

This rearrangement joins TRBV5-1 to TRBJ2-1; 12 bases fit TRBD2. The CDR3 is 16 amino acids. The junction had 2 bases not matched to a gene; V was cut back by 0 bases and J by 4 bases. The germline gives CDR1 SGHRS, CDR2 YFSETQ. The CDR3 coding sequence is TGCGCCAGCAGCTTGGCCGGGACTAGCGGGTACAATGAGCAGTTCTTC. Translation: CASSLAGTSGYNEQFF.

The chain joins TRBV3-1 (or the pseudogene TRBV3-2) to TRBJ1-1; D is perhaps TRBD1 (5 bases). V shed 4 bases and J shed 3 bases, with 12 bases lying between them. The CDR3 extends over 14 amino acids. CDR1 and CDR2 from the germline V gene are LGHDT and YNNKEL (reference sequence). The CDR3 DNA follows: TGTGCCAGCAGCCCAAGTGGGGGGGACACTGAAGCTTTCTTT. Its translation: CASSPSGGDTEAFF.

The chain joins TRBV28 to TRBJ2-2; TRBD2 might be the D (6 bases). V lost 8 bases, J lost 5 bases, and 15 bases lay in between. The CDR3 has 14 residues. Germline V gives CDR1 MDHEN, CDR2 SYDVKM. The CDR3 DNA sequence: TGTGCCAGCGGGGCGGGACTCCTAACCGGGGAGCTGTTTTTT. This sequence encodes CASGAGLLTGELFF.

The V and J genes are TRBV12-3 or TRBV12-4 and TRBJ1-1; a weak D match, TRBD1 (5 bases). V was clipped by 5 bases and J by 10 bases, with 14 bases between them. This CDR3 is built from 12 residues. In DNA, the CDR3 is TGTGCCAGCAGTGGGGGAGACGGGGGAGCTTTCTTT. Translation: CASSGGDGGAFF.

As DNA, the CDR3 is TGTGCCATCAGCGCCTATGGGGGCGGCGAAAAACTGTTTTTT. Translating gives CAISAYGGGEKLFF. V gene TRBV10-3 combines with J gene TRBJ1-4, with D possibly being TRBD1 (6 bases). The germline CDR1 and CDR2 sequences are ENHRY and SYGVKD. The V gene lost 6 bases and the J gene lost 8 bases, with 16 bases spanning the gap. The CDR3 loop spans 14 amino acids.

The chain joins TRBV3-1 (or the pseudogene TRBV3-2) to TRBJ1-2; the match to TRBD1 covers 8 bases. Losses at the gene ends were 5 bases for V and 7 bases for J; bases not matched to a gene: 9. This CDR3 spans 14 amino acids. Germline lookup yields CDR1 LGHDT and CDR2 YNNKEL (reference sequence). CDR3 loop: CASSGQGFGFGYTF. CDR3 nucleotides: TGTGCCAGCAGCGGACAGGGATTCGGGTTTGGCTACACCTTC.

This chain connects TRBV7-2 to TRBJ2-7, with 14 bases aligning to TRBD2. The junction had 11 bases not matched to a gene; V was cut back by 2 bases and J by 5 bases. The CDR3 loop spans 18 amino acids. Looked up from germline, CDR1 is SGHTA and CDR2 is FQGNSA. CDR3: CASSLKHGLAGGRNEQYF. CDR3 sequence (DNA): TGTGCCAGCAGCTTAAAACACGGACTAGCGGGAGGTCGGAACGAGCAGTACTTC.

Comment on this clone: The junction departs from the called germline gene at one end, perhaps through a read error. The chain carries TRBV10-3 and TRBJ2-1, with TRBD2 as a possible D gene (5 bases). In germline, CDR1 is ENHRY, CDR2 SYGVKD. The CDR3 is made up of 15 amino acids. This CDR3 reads CAISGVSGSDNEQFF. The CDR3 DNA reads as TGTGCCATCAGTGGTGTCAGCGGCTCCGACAATGAGCAGTTCTTC.

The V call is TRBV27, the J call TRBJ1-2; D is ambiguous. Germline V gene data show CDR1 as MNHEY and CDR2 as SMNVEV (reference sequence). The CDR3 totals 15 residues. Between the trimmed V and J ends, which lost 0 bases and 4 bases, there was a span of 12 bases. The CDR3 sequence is CASSLSRGWGYGYTF. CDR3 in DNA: TGTGCCAGCAGTTTATCACGAGGGTGGGGCTATGGCTACACCTTC.

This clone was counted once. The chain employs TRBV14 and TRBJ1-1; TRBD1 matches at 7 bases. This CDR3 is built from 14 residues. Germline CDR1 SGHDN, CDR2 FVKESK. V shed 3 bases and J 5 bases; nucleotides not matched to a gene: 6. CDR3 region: CASSQNLQGTEAFF. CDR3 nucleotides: TGTGCCAGCAGCCAGAATCTACAGGGGACTGAAGCTTTCTTT. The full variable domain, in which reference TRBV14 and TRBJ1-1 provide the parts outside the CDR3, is EAGVTQFPSHSVIEKGQTVTLRCDPISGHDNLYWYRRVMGKEIKFLLHFVKESKQDESGMPNNRFLAERTGGTYSTLKVQPAELEDSGVYFCASSQNLQGTEAFFGQGTRLTVV.

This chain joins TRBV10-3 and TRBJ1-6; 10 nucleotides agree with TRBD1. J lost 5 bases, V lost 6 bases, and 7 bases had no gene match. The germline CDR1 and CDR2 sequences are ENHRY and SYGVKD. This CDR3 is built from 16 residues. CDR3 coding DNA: TGTGCCATCAGGCAAGGGACAGGGGAAGATAATTCACCCCTCCACTTT. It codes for CAIRQGTGEDNSPLHF.